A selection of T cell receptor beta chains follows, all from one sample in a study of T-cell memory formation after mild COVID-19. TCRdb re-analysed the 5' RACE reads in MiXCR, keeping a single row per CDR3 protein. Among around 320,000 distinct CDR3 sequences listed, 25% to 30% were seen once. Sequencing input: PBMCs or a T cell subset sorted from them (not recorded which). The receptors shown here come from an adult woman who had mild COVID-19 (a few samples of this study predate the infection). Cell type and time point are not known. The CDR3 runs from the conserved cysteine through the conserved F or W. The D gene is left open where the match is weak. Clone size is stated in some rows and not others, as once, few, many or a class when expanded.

CDR3aa: CSARRGFTYEQYF
CDR3nt: TGCAGTGCCCGGCGGGGGTTTACCTACGAGCAGTACTTC
j_gene: TRBJ2-7
abundance: once
v_gene: TRBV20-1
d_gene: TRBD2

CDR3aa: CASSPTSGVQETQYF
CDR3nt: TGTGCCAGCAGCCCCACTAGCGGGGTGCAAGAGACCCAGTACTTC
j_gene: TRBJ2-5
abundance: few
v_gene: TRBV4-2
d_gene: TRBD2

CDR3aa: CASTQGGANTGELFF
CDR3nt: TGTGCCAGCACCCAGGGGGGCGCGAACACCGGGGAGCTGTTTTTT
j_gene: TRBJ2-2
abundance: once
v_gene: TRBV12-3/TRBV12-4
d_gene: .

CDR3aa: CSVELLAGSPYEQYF
CDR3nt: TGCAGCGTTGAGCTACTAGCGGGTTCCCCCTACGAGCAGTACTTC
j_gene: TRBJ2-7
abundance: .
v_gene: TRBV29-1
d_gene: TRBD2

CDR3aa: CASSERPGENTEAFF
CDR3nt: TGTGCCAGCAGTGAAAGACCGGGGGAGAACACTGAAGCTTTCTTT
j_gene: TRBJ1-1
abundance: .
v_gene: TRBV6-4
d_gene: .

CDR3aa: CASGLVQGGTNTGELFF
CDR3nt: TGTGCTAGTGGTTTGGTACAAGGCGGGACGAACACCGGGGAGCTGTTTTTT
j_gene: TRBJ2-2
abundance: .
v_gene: TRBV12-5
d_gene: .

CDR3aa: CSAKGRYGEAFF
CDR3nt: TGCAGTGCTAAAGGCAGGTACGGTGAAGCTTTCTTT
j_gene: TRBJ1-1
abundance: few
v_gene: TRBV20-1
d_gene: .

CDR3aa: CASSLPFQAGGPNTEQYF
CDR3nt: TGTGCCAGCAGCTTACCTTTTCAAGCGGGGGGGCCGAATACCGAGCAGTACTTC
j_gene: TRBJ2-7
abundance: few
v_gene: TRBV7-8
d_gene: TRBD2

CDR3aa: CASSLPGFADYEQYF
CDR3nt: TGTGCCAGCAGCTTACCCGGGTTCGCGGATTACGAGCAGTACTTC
j_gene: TRBJ2-7
abundance: .
v_gene: TRBV13
d_gene: .

CDR3aa: CASSLRLAGGTSTDTQYF
CDR3nt: TGTGCCAGCAGCTTAAGACTAGCGGGGGGTACTAGCACAGATACGCAGTATTTT
j_gene: TRBJ2-3
abundance: .
v_gene: TRBV5-4
d_gene: TRBD2

CDR3aa: CATRETGGYNEQFF
CDR3nt: TGTGCCACCAGGGAGACAGGGGGCTACAATGAGCAGTTCTTC
j_gene: TRBJ2-1
abundance: .
v_gene: TRBV24-1
d_gene: TRBD1

CDR3aa: CSARGEPGLAGQETQYF
CDR3nt: TGCAGTGCTAGAGGGGAACCGGGACTAGCGGGGCAAGAGACCCAGTACTTC
j_gene: TRBJ2-5
abundance: .
v_gene: TRBV20-1
d_gene: TRBD2

CDR3aa: CATRGSGSNNEQFF
CDR3nt: TGTGCCACCCGGGGATCCGGGTCAAACAATGAGCAGTTCTTC
j_gene: TRBJ2-1
abundance: .
v_gene: TRBV24-1
d_gene: .

CDR3aa: CSAPRTSGGTDTQYF
CDR3nt: TGCAGTGCTCCTCGCACTAGCGGAGGCACAGATACGCAGTATTTT
j_gene: TRBJ2-3
abundance: few
v_gene: TRBV20-1
d_gene: TRBD2

CDR3aa: CASSSRDRGLYEQYF
CDR3nt: TGTGCCAGCAGCTCCCGGGACAGGGGGCTTTACGAGCAGTACTTC
j_gene: TRBJ2-7
abundance: .
v_gene: TRBV7-2
d_gene: TRBD1

CDR3aa: CASSSLGLGPNEQFF
CDR3nt: TGTGCCAGCAGTTCCCTCGGACTAGGTCCGAATGAGCAGTTCTTC
j_gene: TRBJ2-1
abundance: .
v_gene: TRBV12-3/TRBV12-4
d_gene: TRBD2

CDR3aa: CASSLARTGLNGYTF
CDR3nt: TGTGCCAGCAGCTTGGCCAGGACAGGGTTGAATGGCTACACCTTC
j_gene: TRBJ1-2
abundance: .
v_gene: TRBV5-5
d_gene: TRBD1

CDR3aa: CASGLGGSPLHF
CDR3nt: TGTGCCAGCGGACTGGGGGGATCACCCCTCCACTTT
j_gene: TRBJ1-6
abundance: .
v_gene: TRBV5-6
d_gene: .

CDR3aa: CAWSVAYQETQYF
CDR3nt: TGTGCCTGGAGTGTAGCTTACCAAGAGACCCAGTACTTC
j_gene: TRBJ2-5
abundance: .
v_gene: TRBV30
d_gene: .

CDR3aa: CAWTSMDDYTDTQYF
CDR3nt: TGTGCCTGGACTAGTATGGACGACTACACAGATACGCAGTATTTT
j_gene: TRBJ2-3
abundance: .
v_gene: TRBV30
d_gene: .

CDR3aa: CASSIGGSQDTQYF
CDR3nt: TGTGCCAGTAGTATAGGAGGGAGTCAGGATACGCAGTATTTT
j_gene: TRBJ2-3
abundance: .
v_gene: TRBV19
d_gene: .

CDR3aa: CASRTSGTGVYNEQFF
CDR3nt: TGTGCCAGCAGGACCTCCGGGACAGGGGTCTACAATGAGCAGTTCTTC
j_gene: TRBJ2-1
abundance: .
v_gene: TRBV12-3/TRBV12-4
d_gene: TRBD1

CDR3aa: CAISAGGSDTQYF
CDR3nt: TGTGCCATCAGTGCCGGGGGGTCAGATACGCAGTATTTT
j_gene: TRBJ2-3
abundance: few
v_gene: TRBV10-3
d_gene: TRBD2

CDR3aa: CASSLPRLAGVETQYF
CDR3nt: TGTGCCAGCAGCTTACCACGGCTAGCGGGAGTCGAGACCCAGTACTTC
j_gene: TRBJ2-5
abundance: .
v_gene: TRBV11-2
d_gene: TRBD2

CDR3aa: CASSLDGRANQETQYF
CDR3nt: TGCGCCAGCAGCTTGGACGGCAGGGCAAACCAAGAGACCCAGTACTTC
j_gene: TRBJ2-5
abundance: few
v_gene: TRBV5-1
d_gene: .

CDR3aa: CASSLQRLTTDTQYF
CDR3nt: TGTGCCAGCTCACTACAGCGACTAACCACAGATACGCAGTATTTT
j_gene: TRBJ2-3
abundance: .
v_gene: TRBV18
d_gene: .